This record concerns one TCR beta chain sequence. Antigen: not known. Recipients boosted at about 4 weeks or about 12 weeks are pooled. Germline assignment: CDR1 SNHLY and CDR2 FYNNEI. CDR3 length: 14 residues. Losses at the gene ends were 7 bases for V and 6 bases for J; bases not matched to a gene: 6. This entry comes from a study of T cell responses to AZD1222 COVID-19 vaccine. The study, taken as a whole, reports: Recipients of two AZD1222 doses showed rising Spike-specific TCR breadth and depth. Baseline seropositivity occurred in only a handful of AZD1222 recipients. Of spike-specific TCRs, nearly half reportedly target regions left unmutated in variants.

Measured with immunoSEQ multiplex PCR; TCRdb has only the in-frame clones, and not every one. This table has roughly 150,000 clones, 85% to 90% appearing once. The rearrangement links TRBV2 to TRBJ2-7; 13 nucleotides line up with TRBD2. The clonotype comes from an adult who received the AZD1222 COVID-19 vaccine. The material sequenced was peripheral blood, taken 28 days after the second AZD1222 dose. CDR3 protein: CASKGGLAGLEQYF. In nucleotides, the CDR3 is TGTGCCAGCAAGGGGGGACTAGCGGGACTCGAGCAGTACTTC.